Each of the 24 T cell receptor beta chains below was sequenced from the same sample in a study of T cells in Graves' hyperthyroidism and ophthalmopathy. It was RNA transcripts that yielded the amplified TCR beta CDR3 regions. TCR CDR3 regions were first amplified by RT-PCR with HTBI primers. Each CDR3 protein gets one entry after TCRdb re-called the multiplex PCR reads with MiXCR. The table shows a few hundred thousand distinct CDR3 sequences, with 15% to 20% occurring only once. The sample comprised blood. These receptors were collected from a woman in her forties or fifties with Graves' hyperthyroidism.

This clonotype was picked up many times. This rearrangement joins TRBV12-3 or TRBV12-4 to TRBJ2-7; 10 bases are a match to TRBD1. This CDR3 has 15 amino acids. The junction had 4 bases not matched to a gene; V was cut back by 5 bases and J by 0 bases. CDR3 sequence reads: CASSAGTGASYEQYV. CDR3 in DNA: TGTGCCAGCAGTGCCGGGACAGGGGCCTCCTACGAGCAGTACGTC.

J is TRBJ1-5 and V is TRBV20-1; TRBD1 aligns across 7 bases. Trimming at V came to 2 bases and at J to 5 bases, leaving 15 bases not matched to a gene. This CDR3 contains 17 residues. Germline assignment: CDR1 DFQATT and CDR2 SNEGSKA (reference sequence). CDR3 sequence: CSARRKPDRSWDQPQHF. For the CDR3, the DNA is TGCAGTGCTAGAAGGAAGCCGGACAGGTCCTGGGATCAGCCCCAGCATTTT.

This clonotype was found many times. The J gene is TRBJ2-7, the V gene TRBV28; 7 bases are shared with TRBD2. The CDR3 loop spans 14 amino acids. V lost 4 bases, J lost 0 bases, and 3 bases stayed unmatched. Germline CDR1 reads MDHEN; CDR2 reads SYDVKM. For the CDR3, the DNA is TGTGCCAGCAGTTCGGGAGGATTCTCCTACGAGCAGTACTTC. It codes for CASSSGGFSYEQYF.

The CDR3 region is CSVAPLAGDSYNEQFF. In DNA form, the CDR3 reads TGCAGCGTTGCCCCTTTAGCGGGGGACTCCTACAATGAGCAGTTCTTC. V and J are TRBV29-1 and TRBJ2-1, with TRBD2 identical over 9 bases. J was trimmed by 0 bases and V by 4 bases; bases with no gene match: 7. In germline, CDR1 is SQVTM, CDR2 ANQGSEA. The CDR3 has 16 residues.

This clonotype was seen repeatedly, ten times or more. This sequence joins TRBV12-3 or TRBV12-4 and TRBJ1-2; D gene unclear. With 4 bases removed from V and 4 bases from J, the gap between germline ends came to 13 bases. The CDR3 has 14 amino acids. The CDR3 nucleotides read TGTGCCAGCAGTTCTAACAACGCACTCTATGGCTACACCTTC. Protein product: CASSSNNALYGYTF.

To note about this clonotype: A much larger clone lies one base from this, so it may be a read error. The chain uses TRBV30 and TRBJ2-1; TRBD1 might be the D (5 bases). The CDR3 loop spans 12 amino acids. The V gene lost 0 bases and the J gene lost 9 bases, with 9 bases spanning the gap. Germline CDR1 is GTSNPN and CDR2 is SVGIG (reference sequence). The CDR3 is CAWSVRQGEQFF. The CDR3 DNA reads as TGTGCCTGGAGTGTACGCCAGGGTGAGCAGTTCTTC. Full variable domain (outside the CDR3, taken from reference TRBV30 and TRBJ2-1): SQTIHQWPATLVQPVGSPLSLECTVEGTSNPNLYWYRQAAGRGLQLLFYSVGIGQISSEVPQNLSASRPQDRQFILSSKKLLLSDSGFYLCAWSVRQGEQFFGPGTRLTVL.

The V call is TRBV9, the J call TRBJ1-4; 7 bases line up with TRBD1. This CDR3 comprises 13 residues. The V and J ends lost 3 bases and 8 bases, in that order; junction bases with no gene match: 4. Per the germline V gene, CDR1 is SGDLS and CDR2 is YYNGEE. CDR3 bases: TGTGCCAGCAGCGCAGGGGGGGACGAAAAACTGTTTTTT. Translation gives CASSAGGDEKLFF.

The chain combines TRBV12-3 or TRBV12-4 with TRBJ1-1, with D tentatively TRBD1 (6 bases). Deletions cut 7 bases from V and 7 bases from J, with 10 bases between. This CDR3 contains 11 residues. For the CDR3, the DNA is TGTGCCAGCAACTTACAGGGTGAAGCTTTCTTT. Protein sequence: CASNLQGEAFF.

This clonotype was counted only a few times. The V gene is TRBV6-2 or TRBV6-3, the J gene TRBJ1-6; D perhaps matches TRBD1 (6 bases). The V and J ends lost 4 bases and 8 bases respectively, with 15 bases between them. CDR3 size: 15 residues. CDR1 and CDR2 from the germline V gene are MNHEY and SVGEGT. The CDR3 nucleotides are TGTGCCAGCAGTTCGTCAGGGGTAGGGCATTCACCCCTCCACTTT. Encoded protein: CASSSSGVGHSPLHF.

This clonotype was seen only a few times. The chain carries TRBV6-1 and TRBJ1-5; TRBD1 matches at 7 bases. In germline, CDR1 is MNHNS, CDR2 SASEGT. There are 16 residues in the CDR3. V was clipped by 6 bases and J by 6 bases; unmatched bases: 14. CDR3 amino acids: CASRPISTGVTQPQHF. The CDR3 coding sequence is TGTGCCAGCAGACCAATCTCAACAGGGGTAACTCAGCCCCAGCATTTT.

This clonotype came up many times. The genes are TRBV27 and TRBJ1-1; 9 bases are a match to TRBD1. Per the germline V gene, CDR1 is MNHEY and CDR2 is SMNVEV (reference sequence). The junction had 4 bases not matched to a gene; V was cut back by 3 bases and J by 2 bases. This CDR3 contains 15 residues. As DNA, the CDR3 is TGTGCCAGCAGTTTTACAGGGGGCGTTAACACTGAAGCTTTCTTT. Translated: CASSFTGGVNTEAFF.

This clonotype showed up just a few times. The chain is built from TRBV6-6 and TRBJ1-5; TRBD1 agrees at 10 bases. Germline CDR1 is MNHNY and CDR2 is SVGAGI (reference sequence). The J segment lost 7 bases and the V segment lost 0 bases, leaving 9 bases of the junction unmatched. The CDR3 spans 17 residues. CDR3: CASSYSEDRGRGQPQHF. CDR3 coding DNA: TGTGCCAGCAGTTACTCGGAAGACAGGGGGCGAGGCCAGCCCCAGCATTTT.

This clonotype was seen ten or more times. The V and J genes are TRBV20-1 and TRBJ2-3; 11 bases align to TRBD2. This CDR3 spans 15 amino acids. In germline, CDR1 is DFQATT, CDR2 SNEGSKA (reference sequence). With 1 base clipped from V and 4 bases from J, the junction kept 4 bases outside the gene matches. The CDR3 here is CSARGGTSGSDTQYF. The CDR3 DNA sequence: TGCAGTGCTAGAGGGGGGACTAGCGGATCAGATACGCAGTATTTT.

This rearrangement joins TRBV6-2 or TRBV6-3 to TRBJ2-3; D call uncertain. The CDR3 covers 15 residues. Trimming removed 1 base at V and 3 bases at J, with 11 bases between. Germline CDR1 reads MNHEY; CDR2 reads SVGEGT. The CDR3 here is CASSYWADLTDTQYF. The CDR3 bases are TGTGCCAGCAGTTACTGGGCAGACTTGACAGATACGCAGTATTTT.

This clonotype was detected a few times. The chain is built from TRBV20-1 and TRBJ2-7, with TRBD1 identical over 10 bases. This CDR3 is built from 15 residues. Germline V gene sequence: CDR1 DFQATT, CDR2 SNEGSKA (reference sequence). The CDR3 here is CSVEVGDRGTGEQYV. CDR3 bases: TGCAGCGTTGAAGTTGGGGACAGGGGTACGGGCGAGCAGTACGTC.

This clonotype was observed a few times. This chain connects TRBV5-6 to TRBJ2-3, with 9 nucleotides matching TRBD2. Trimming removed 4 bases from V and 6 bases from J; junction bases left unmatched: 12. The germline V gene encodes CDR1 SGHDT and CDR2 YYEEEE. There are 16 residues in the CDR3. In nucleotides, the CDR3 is TGTGCCAGCAGCCCCCGAATGAGTAGCGGGGGCGATACGCAGTATTTT. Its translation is CASSPRMSSGGDTQYF.

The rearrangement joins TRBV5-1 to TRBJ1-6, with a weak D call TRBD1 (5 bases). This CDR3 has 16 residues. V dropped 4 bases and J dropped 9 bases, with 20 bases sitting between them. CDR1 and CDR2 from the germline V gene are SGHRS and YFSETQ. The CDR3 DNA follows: TGCGCCAGCAGCATCCGAGGGCAGGGTACAGGTTCACCCCTCCACTTT. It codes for CASSIRGQGTGSPLHF.

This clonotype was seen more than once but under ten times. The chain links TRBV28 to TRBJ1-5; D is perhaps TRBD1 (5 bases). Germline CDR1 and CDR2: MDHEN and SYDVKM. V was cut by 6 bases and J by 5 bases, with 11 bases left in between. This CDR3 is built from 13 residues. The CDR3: CASRIGADQPQHF. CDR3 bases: TGTGCCAGCAGGATAGGGGCCGATCAGCCCCAGCATTTT.

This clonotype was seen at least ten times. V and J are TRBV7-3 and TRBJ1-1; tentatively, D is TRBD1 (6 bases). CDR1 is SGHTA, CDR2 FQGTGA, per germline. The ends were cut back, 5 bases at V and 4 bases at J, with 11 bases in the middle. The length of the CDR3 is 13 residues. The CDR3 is CASSRTGSTEAFF. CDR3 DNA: TGTGCCAGCAGCAGAACAGGGAGCACTGAAGCTTTCTTT.

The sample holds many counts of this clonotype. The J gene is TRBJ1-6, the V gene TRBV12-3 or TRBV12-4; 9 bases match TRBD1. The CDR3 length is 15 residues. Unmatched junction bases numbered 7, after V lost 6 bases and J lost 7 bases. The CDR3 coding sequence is TGTGCCAGCAGCCTCGACAGGGGGGAGAATTCACCCCTCCACTTT. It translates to CASSLDRGENSPLHF.

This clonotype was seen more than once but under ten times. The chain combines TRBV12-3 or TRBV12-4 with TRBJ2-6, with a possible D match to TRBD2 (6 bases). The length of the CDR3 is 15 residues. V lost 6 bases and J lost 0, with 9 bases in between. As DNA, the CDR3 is TGTGCCAGCAGCGCGGGACTCTCTGGGGCCAACGTCCTGACTTTC. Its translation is CASSAGLSGANVLTF.

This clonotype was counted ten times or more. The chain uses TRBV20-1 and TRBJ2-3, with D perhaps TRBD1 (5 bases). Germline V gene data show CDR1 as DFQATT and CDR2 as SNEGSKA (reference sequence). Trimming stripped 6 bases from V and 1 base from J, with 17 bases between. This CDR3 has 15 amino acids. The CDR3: CSADKSFSGTDTQYF. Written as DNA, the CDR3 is TGCAGTGCGGACAAGTCGTTCAGCGGCACAGATACGCAGTATTTT.

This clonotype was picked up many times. The CDR3 region is CAWIHSGDGYTF. CDR3 DNA: TGTGCCTGGATTCATAGTGGGGATGGCTACACCTTC. The chain employs TRBV30 and TRBJ1-2; D is unresolved. This CDR3 is 12 amino acids long. V was pared by 4 bases and J by 6 bases, with 12 bases between. Germline V gene sequence: CDR1 GTSNPN, CDR2 SVGIG (reference sequence).

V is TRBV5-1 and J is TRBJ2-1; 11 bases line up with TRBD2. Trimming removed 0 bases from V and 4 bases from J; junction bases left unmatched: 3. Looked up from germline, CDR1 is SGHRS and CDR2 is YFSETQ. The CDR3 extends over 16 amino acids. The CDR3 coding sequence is TGCGCCAGCAGCTTGGATGTAGCGGGGGGGTACAATGAGCAGTTCTTC. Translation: CASSLDVAGGYNEQFF. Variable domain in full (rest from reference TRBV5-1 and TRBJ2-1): KAGVTQTPRYLIKTRGQQVTLSCSPISGHRSVSWYQQTPGQGLQFLFEYFSETQRNKGNFPGRFSGRQFSNSRSEMNVSTLELGDSALYLCASSLDVAGGYNEQFFGPGTRLTVL.